This T cell receptor (beta chain) came from a study of blood T cell repertoires in COVID-19. With 1 base removed from V and 1 base from J, the gap between germline ends came to 4 bases. This CDR3 has 13 amino acids. Germline V lookup: CDR1 SGHAT, CDR2 FQNNGV. Some clones are missing from TCRdb's copy, which holds only in-frame ones; the method was immunoSEQ multiplex PCR. The repertoire holds about 140,000 clones, with 78% as singletons. The sequenced material came from PBMCs or T cells enriched from blood (not recorded which). This TCR derives from a woman between 45 and 65 years old who had recovered from COVID-19. This chain uses TRBV11-2 with TRBJ1-1; no firm D call. CDR3 in DNA: TGTGCCAGCAGCTTAGGGCCGAACACTGAAGCTTTCTTT. Translation gives CASSLGPNTEAFF.